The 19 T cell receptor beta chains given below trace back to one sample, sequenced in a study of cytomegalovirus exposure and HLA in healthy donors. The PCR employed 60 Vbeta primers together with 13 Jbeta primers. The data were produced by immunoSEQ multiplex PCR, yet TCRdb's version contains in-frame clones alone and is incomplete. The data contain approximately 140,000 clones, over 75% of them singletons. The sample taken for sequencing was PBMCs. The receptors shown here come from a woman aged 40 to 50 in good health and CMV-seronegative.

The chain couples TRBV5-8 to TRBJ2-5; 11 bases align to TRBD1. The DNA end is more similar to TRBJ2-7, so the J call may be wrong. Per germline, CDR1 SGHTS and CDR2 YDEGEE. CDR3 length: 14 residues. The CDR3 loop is CASGPGQGAYEQYF. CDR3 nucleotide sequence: TGTGCCAGCGGACCGGGACAGGGGGCCTACGAGCAGTACTTC.

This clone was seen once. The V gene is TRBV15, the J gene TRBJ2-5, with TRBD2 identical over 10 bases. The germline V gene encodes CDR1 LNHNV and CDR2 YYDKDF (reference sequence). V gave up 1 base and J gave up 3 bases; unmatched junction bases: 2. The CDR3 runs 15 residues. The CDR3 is CATSRVTSGEETQYF. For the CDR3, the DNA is TGTGCCACCAGCAGAGTAACTAGCGGGGAAGAGACCCAGTACTTC.

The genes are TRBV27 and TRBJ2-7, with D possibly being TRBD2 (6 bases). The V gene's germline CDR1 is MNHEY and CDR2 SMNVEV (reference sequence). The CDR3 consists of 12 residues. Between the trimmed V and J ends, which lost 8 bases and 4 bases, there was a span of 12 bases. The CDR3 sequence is CASGVSGYEQYF. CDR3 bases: TGTGCCAGCGGTGTTAGCGGTTACGAGCAGTACTTC.

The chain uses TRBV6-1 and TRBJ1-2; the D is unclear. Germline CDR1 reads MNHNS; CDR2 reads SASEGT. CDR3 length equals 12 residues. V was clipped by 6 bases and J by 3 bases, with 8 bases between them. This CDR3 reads CASRLTDYGYTF. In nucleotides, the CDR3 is TGTGCCAGCAGACTGACTGACTATGGCTACACCTTC.

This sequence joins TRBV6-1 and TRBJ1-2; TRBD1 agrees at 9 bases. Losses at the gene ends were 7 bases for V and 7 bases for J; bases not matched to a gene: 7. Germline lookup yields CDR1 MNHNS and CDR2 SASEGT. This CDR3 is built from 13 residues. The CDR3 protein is CASTGTGRSGYTF. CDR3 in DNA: TGTGCCAGCACCGGGACAGGGAGAAGTGGCTACACCTTC.

CDR3 sequence: CASSPRRDSGGYEQYF. The DNA of the CDR3 is TGTGCCAGCAGCCCTAGAAGGGACAGTGGGGGCTACGAGCAGTACTTC. The chain joins TRBV14 to TRBJ2-7, with TRBD1 matching over 7 bases. This CDR3 has 16 amino acids. CDR1 and CDR2 from the germline V gene are SGHDN and FVKESK. V dropped 4 bases and J dropped 3; count of bases not matched to a gene: 12.

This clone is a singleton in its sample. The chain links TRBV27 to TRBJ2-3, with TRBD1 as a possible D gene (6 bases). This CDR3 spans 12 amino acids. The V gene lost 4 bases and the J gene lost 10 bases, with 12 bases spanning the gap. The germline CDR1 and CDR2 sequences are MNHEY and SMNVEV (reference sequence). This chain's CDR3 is CASSSNRAAQYF. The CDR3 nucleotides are TGTGCCAGCAGTTCGAACAGGGCAGCGCAGTATTTT.

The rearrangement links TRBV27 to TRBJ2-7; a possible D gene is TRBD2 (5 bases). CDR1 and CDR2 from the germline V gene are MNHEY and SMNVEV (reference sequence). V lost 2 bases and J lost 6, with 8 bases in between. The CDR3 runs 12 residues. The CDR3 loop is CASSLEGAEQYF. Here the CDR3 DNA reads TGTGCCAGCAGTTTAGAGGGCGCCGAGCAGTACTTC.

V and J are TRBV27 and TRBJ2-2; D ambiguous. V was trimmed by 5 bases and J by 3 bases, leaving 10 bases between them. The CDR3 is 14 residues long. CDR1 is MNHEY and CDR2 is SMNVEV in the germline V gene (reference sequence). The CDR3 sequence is CASSPWADTGELFF. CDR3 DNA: TGTGCCAGCAGTCCCTGGGCCGACACCGGGGAGCTGTTTTTT.

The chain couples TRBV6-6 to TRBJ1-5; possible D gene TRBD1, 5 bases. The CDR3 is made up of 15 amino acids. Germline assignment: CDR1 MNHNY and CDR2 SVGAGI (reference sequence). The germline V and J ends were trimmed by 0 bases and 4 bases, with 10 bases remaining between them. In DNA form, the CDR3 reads TGTGCCAGCAGTTACTCAGGTCGGGGGAATCAGCCCCAGCATTTT. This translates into CASSYSGRGNQPQHF.

The CDR3 reads CASSPDVGRQTPKFF. In DNA, the CDR3 is TGTGCCAGCAGCCCGGATGTGGGTAGACAGACCCCAAAGTTCTTC. The V gene is TRBV5-4, the J gene TRBJ2-1, with a tentative D call TRBD1 (5 bases). Germline assignment: CDR1 SGHNT and CDR2 YYREEE (reference sequence). Trimming stripped 4 bases from V and 14 bases from J, with 25 bases between. The CDR3 spans 15 residues. The full variable domain, completed using reference TRBV5-4 and TRBJ2-1, is ETGVTQSPTHLIKTRGQQVTLRCSSQSGHNTVSWYQQALGQGPQFIFQYYREEENGRGNFPPRFSGLQFPNYSSELNVNALELDDSALYLCASSPDVGRQTPKFFGPGTRLTVL.

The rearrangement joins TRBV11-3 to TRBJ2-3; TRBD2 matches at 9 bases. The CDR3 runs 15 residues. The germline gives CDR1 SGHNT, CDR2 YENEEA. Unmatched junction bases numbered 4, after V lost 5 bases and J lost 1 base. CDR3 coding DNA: TGTGCCAGCAGCCGACGACTAGCGGGCACAGATACGCAGTATTTT. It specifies CASSRRLAGTDTQYF. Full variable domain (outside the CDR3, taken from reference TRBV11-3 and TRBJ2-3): EAGVVQSPRYKIIEKKQPVAFWCNPISGHNTLYWYLQNLGQGPELLIRYENEEAVDDSQLPKDRFSAERLKGVDSTLKIQPAELGDSAVYLCASSRRLAGTDTQYFGPGTRLTVL.

In DNA form, the CDR3 reads TGCGCCAGCAGCTTGGAAGCAGGGGCAGGTCAGCCCCAGCATTTT. Residues: CASSLEAGAGQPQHF. The chain couples TRBV5-1 to TRBJ1-5; D might be TRBD1 (6 bases). Trimming removed 0 bases from V and 6 bases from J, with 13 bases in between. Per the germline V gene, CDR1 is SGHRS and CDR2 is YFSETQ. This CDR3 has 15 residues.

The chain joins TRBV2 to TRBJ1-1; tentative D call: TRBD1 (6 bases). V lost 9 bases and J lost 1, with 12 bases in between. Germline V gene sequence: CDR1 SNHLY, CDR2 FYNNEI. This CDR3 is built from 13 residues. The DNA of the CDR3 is TGTGCCAGTAACCAGGGGCGGAACACTGAAGCTTTCTTT. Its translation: CASNQGRNTEAFF.

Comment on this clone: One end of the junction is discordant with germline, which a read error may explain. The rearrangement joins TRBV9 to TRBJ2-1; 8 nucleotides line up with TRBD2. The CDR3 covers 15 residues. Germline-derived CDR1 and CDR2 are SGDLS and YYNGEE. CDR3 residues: CASTVGTSGNNEQFF. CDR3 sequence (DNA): TGTGCCAGCACCGTAGGTACTAGCGGAAACAATGAGCAGTTCTTC.

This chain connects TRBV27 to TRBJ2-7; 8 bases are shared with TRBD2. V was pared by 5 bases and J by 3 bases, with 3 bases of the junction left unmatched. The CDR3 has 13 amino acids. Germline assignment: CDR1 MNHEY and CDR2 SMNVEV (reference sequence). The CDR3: CASSPGTSYEQYF. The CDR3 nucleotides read TGTGCCAGCAGTCCGGGGACTAGCTACGAGCAGTACTTC.

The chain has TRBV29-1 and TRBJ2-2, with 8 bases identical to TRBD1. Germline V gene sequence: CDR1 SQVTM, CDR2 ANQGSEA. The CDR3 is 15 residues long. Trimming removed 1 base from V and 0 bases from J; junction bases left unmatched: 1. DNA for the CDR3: TGCAGCGTTGAAGGGGACAGGCCGAACACCGGGGAGCTGTTTTTT. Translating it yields CSVEGDRPNTGELFF.

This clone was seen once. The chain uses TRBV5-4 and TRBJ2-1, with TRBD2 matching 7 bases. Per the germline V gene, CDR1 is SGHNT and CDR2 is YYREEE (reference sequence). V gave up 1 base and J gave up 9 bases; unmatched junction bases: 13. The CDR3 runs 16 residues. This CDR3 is CASSLKREAFIAEQFF. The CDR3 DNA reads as TGTGCCAGCAGCTTGAAACGGGAGGCTTTTATCGCTGAGCAGTTCTTC.

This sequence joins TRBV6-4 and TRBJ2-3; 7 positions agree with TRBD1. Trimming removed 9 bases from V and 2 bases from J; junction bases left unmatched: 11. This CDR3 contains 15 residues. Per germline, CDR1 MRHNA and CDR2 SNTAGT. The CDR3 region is CASAYRQGTTDTQYF. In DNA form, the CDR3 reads TGTGCCAGTGCCTATAGACAGGGAACCACAGATACGCAGTATTTT.